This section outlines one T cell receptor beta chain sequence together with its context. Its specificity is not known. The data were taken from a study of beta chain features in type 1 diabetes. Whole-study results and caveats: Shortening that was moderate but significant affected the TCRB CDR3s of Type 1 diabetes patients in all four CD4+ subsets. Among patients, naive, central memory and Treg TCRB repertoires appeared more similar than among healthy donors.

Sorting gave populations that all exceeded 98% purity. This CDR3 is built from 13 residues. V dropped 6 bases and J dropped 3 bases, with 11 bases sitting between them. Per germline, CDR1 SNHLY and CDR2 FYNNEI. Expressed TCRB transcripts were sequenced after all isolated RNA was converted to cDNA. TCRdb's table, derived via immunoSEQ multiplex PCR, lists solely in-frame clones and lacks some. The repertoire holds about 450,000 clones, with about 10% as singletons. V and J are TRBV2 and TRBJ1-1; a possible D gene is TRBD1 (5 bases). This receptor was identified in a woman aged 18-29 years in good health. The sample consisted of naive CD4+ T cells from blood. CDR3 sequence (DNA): TGTGCCAGCAGACAGGTCAGGGACACTGAAGCTTTCTTT. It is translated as CASRQVRDTEAFF.